This TCR beta chain was recovered during a study of T cell responses to AZD1222 COVID-19 vaccine. The CDR3 covers 13 residues. V lost 5 bases to trimming and J lost 8 bases; unmatched junction nucleotides: 5. The repertoire was sequenced with immunoSEQ multiplex PCR; TCRdb's copy has only in-frame clones and lacks some. This table holds roughly 120,000 clones, approximately 87% found once. This clone was detected a few times. The sequenced sample was peripheral blood, obtained 28 days after the second AZD1222 dose. The source is an adult who received the AZD1222 COVID-19 vaccine. The chain uses TRBV12-3 or TRBV12-4 and TRBJ1-4, with 7 bases lining up with TRBD1. The CDR3, as DNA: TGTGCCAGCAGTACGCAGGGGGGGGAAAAACTGTTTTTT. Its translation: CASSTQGGEKLFF.